This T cell receptor beta chain is from a study of shared clonotypes between healthy human individuals. V was trimmed by 2 bases and J by 5 bases, leaving 8 bases between them. Germline lookup yields CDR1 SGHNT and CDR2 YYREEE (reference sequence). This CDR3 comprises 13 residues. As originally analysed: For the immunoSEQ data, sequences were junction-only without quality scores, so filtering differed. Sequencing was performed with immunoSEQ multiplex PCR; in TCRdb, only in-frame clones are kept and a portion is missing. The DNA was the basis for D and trimming; V, J and clone size are from that table. The repertoire holds 2 million to 2.5 million clones, 90% to 95% seen once, with 0.36% in the top ten.

The source of this sequence is a man between 18 and 29 years old in good health. Some clones in this sample may be carry-over from other donors' samples. Material: naive CD4+ T cells from PBMCs. As for subset: CD45RA+ positively selected. The J gene is TRBJ2-1, the V gene TRBV5-4; no clear D gene. DNA for the CDR3: TGTGCCAGCAGCTTAGACCCCCACAATGAGCAGTTCTTC. This gives the protein CASSLDPHNEQFF.